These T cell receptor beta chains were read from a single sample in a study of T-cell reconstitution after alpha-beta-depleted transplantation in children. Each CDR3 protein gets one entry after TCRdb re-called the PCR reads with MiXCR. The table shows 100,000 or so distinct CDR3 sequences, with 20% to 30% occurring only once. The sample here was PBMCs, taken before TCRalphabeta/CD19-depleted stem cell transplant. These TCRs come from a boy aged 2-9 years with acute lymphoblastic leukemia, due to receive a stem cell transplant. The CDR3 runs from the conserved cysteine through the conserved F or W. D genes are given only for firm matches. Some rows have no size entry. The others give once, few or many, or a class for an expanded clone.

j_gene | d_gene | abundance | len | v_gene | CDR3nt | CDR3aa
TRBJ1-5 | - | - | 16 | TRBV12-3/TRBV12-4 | TGTGCCAGCAGACTGACCCTTGGACACCAGGATCAGCCCCAGCATTTT | CASRLTLGHQDQPQHF
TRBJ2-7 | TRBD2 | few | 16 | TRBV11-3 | TGTGCCAGCAGCCCCCGGACTAGCGGAGACCCCTACGAGCAGTACTTC | CASSPRTSGDPYEQYF
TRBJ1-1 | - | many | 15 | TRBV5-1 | TGCGCCAGCAGCTTGATAAGTCCTCCGAACACTGAAGCTTTCTTT | CASSLISPPNTEAFF
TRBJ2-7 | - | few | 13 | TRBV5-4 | TGTGCCAGCAGCGAGCCGGGCCCCCAAGAGCAGTACTTC | CASSEPGPQEQYF
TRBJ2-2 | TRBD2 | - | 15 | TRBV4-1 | TGCGCCAGCAGACTAACTAGCGCACACACCGGGGAGCTGTTTTTT | CASRLTSAHTGELFF
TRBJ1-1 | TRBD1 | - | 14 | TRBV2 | TGTGCCAGCAGGATTACAGGGGTTAACACTGAAGCTTTCTTT | CASRITGVNTEAFF
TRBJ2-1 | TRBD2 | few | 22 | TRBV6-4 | TGTGCCAGCAGTGACCCAGACGGACGGCCCGGGACTAGCGGAGGGGCGGACAATGAGCAGTTCTTC | CASSDPDGRPGTSGGADNEQFF
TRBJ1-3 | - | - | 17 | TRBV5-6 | TGTGCCAGCAGCTTGCATCGGTCCCGAGTGATTGGAAACACCATATATTTT | CASSLHRSRVIGNTIYF
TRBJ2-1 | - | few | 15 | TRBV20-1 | TGCAGTGCTAGAGAGGAGGGCCTAGACAACAATGAGCAGTTCTTC | CSAREEGLDNNEQFF
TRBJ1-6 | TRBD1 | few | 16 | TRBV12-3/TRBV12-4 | TGTGCCAGCAGCCTGTCCGCCGGGACAGCTAATTCACCCCTCCACTTT | CASSLSAGTANSPLHF
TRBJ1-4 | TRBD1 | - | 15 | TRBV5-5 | TGTGCCAGCAGCTTGGCAGGGGGTGGTAATGAAAAACTGTTTTTT | CASSLAGGGNEKLFF
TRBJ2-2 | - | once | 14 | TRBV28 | TGTGCCAGCAGTATACTTGGGGGAGTCGGGGAGCTGTTTTTT | CASSILGGVGELFF
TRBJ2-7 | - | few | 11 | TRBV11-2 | TGTGCCAGCAGCTATTTGGAAGAGCAGTACTTC | CASSYLEEQYF
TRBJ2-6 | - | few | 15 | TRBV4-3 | TGCGCCAGCAGCGAAGGCGCTGCGGGGACCAACGTCCTGACTTTC | CASSEGAAGTNVLTF
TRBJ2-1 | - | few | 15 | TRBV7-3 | TGTGCCAGCAGCTTAAAAGTCGCAGGGATCAATGAGCAGTTCTTC | CASSLKVAGINEQFF